The 7 T cell receptor beta chains below were found in one sample sequenced in a study of PD-L1 blockade in urothelial cancer (dated by TCRdb to about 2017). The library relied on the immunoSEQ multiplex PCR assay. TCRdb limited this immuneACCESS table to in-frame rearrangements with V and J called. A share of clones is missing; checked studies link under half to unresolved V genes, and the rest is unexplained. In this sample the table shows 50,000 or so clones, about 80% of which occur a single time. Less than 4.5% of the sample rests with the top ten. Sequencing used PBMCs, obtained around atezolizumab (anti-PD-L1) treatment. The receptors shown here come from a man between 70 and 80 years old with urothelial cancer.

This chain connects TRBV19 to TRBJ1-2, with D perhaps matching TRBD1 (5 bases). Germline CDR1 is LNHDA and CDR2 is SQIVND (reference sequence). The V and J ends lost 3 bases and 4 bases respectively, with 18 bases between them. This CDR3 contains 16 residues. CDR3 bases: TGTGCCAGTAGTATTATTCAGGGTGGTTCGGCCTATGGCTACACCTTC. It is translated as CASSIIQGGSAYGYTF. The variable domain in full, completed from reference TRBV19 and TRBJ1-2, reads DGGITQSPKYLFRKEGQNVTLSCEQNLNHDAMYWYRQDPGQGLRLIYYSQIVNDFQKGDIAEGYSVSREKKESFPLTVTSAQKNPTAFYLCASSIIQGGSAYGYTFGSGTRLTVV.

This clone was seen many times. The chain joins TRBV9 to TRBJ1-1, with TRBD1 matching over 7 bases. Trimming cost V 1 base and J 8 bases; bases outside gene matches: 8. Germline assignment: CDR1 SGDLS and CDR2 YYNGEE. The CDR3 length is 14 residues. Here the CDR3 reads CASSVLAEQGEAFF. The CDR3 DNA is TGTGCCAGCAGCGTACTCGCCGAACAGGGGGAAGCTTTCTTT.

The chain is built from TRBV5-4 and TRBJ1-2; 7 bases fit TRBD1. V was pared by 2 bases and J by 2 bases, with 6 bases of the junction left unmatched. In germline, CDR1 is SGHNT, CDR2 YYREEE (reference sequence). The CDR3 consists of 15 residues. The CDR3 nucleotides are TGTGCCAGCAGCTTCGACCCGACAGGGAACTATGGCTACACCTTC. Translation: CASSFDPTGNYGYTF.

This clone turned up a few times. CDR3 DNA: TGTGCCAGCAGTGGGGCAGGAGGGCCGGACGAGCAGTACTTC. Translation: CASSGAGGPDEQYF. V is TRBV27 and J is TRBJ2-7, with a weak D call TRBD2 (6 bases). The V gene's germline CDR1 is MNHEY and CDR2 SMNVEV (reference sequence). Trimming removed 5 bases at V and 5 bases at J, with 16 bases between. The CDR3 sequence is 14 residues long.

There are a few counts of this clone. The V gene is TRBV5-1, the J gene TRBJ2-7, with D perhaps TRBD1 (6 bases). Germline CDR1 SGHRS, CDR2 YFSETQ. The CDR3 has 16 residues. Trimming cost V 0 bases and J 0 bases, with 13 bases left between them. As DNA, the CDR3 is TGCGCCAGCAGCTTGGGGCAGGGGCAAAGCTCCTACGAGCAGTACTTC. Translating gives CASSLGQGQSSYEQYF.

The CDR3 loop reads CASSQDGSRYNEQFF. CDR3 DNA: TGCGCCAGCAGCCAAGACGGGAGTAGGTACAATGAGCAGTTCTTC. This sequence joins TRBV4-3 and TRBJ2-1, with D tentatively TRBD2 (6 bases). Germline assignment: CDR1 LGHNA and CDR2 YSLEER. Trimming took 0 bases from V and 4 from J, leaving 10 bases between them. The CDR3 contains 15 residues.

This chain joins TRBV5-1 and TRBJ2-1; TRBD2 matches at 10 bases. This CDR3 is built from 16 residues. V shed 0 bases and J 3 bases; nucleotides not matched to a gene: 3. CDR1 and CDR2 from the germline V gene are SGHRS and YFSETQ. The CDR3, as DNA: TGCGCCAGCAGCTTGGTAGGGACTAGCGTCTACAATGAGCAGTTCTTC. It encodes CASSLVGTSVYNEQFF.